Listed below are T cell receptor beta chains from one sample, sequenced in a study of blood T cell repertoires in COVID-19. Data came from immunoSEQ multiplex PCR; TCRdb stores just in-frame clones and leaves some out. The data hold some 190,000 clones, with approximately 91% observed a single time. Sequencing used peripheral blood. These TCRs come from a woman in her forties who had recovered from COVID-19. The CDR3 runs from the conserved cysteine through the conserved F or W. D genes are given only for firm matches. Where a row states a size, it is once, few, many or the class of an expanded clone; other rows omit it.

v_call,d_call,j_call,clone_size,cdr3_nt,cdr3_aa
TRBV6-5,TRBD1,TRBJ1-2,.,TGTGCCAGCAGTTACATGTTGACAGGGGATGGCTACACCTTC,CASSYMLTGDGYTF
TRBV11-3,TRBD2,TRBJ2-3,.,TGTGCCAGCAGCTTAGGGGACTACAAAGATACGCAGTATTTT,CASSLGDYKDTQYF
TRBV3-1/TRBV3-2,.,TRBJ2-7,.,TGTGCCAGCAGCCAAGAGCGATCCTCGGGCGAGCAGTACTTC,CASSQERSSGEQYF
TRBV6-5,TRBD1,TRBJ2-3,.,TGTGCCAGCAGTTACCCCAGGGGGCAGGGAGATACGCAGTATTTT,CASSYPRGQGDTQYF
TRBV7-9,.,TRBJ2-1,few,TGTGCCAGCAGCTTCCAAAGCGGAGGATGGTTCTTC,CASSFQSGGWFF
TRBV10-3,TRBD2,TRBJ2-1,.,TGTGCCAAATCTAGCGGGATAGGAGATGAGCAGTTCTTC,CAKSSGIGDEQFF
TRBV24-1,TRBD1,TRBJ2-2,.,TGTGCCACGGGACAGGCGCACACCGGGGAGCTGTTTTTT,CATGQAHTGELFF
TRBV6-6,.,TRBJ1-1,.,TGTGCCAGCAGTTACTCGGCCCTGATGGCTTTCTTT,CASSYSALMAFF
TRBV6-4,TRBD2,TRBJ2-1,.,TGTGCCAGCAGTGTAGAACTAGCGGTATACAATGAGCAGTTCTTC,CASSVELAVYNEQFF
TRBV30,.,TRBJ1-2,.,TGTGCCTGGACGAAAAAGACAAATCCACAGGGTGTGAGGGGCTACACCTTC,CAWTKKTNPQGVRGYTF
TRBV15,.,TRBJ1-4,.,TGTGCCACCAGCAGGCAGGGGCTAAGTGAAAAACTGTTTTTT,CATSRQGLSEKLFF
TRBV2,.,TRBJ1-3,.,TGTGCCAGCCGACGGGGGGCTGCTGGAAACACCATATATTTT,CASRRGAAGNTIYF
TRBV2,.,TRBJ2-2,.,TGTGCCAGCAGTGAAACTTCCACCGGGGAGCTGTTTTTT,CASSETSTGELFF
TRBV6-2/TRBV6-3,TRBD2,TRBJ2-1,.,TGTGCCAGCAGTTCCAACTACGGCGGGAGCCTCCAAGGGACCTACAATGAGCAGTTCTTC,CASSSNYGGSLQGTYNEQFF
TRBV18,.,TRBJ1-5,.,TGTGCCAGCTCATCGGTCGCCCAGCCCCAGCATTTT,CASSSVAQPQHF
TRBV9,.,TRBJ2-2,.,TGTGCCAGCAGCCCCCCCGGGGGGCGTAACACCGGGGAGCTGTTTTTT,CASSPPGGRNTGELFF
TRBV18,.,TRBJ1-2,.,TGTGCCAGCTCACCAATAGACAGTCTCTATGGCTACACCTTC,CASSPIDSLYGYTF
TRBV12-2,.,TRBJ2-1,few,TGTGCAAGTCGCTTATGCGGAGATGAGCAGTTCTTC,CASRLCGDEQFF
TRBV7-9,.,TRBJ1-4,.,TGTGCCAGCCGCCGAGGACTAGCTAATGAAAAACTGTTTTTT,CASRRGLANEKLFF
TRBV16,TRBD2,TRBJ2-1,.,TGTGCCAGCAGCCAATCCAGCGGGAGCGGGAATGAGCAGTTCTTC,CASSQSSGSGNEQFF
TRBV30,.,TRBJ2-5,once,TGTGCCTTTTCCCGCTTCCCGGAGAAAGAGACCCAGTACTTC,CAFSRFPEKETQYF
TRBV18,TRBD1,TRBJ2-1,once,TGTGCCAGCTCACCGACTCCCACAGGGGCGGCTTACAATGAGCAGTTCTTC,CASSPTPTGAAYNEQFF
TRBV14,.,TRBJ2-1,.,TGTGCCAGCAGCCAAGTTAGGACTACCTACAATGAGCAGTTCTTC,CASSQVRTTYNEQFF
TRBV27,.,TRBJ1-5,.,TGTGCCAGCAAGACAAGTTATAGCAATCAGCCCCAGCATTTT,CASKTSYSNQPQHF
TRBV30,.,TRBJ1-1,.,TGTGCCTGGAGTGTACAGGAAAACACTGAAGCTTTCTTT,CAWSVQENTEAFF
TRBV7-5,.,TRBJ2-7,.,TGTGCCAGAAGCGCCTTCGGCAGGTCCTACGAGCAGTACTTC,CARSAFGRSYEQYF
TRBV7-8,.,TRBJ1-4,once,TGTGCCAGCAGCTTAGGTCTTGCAACTAATGAAAAACTGTTTTTT,CASSLGLATNEKLFF
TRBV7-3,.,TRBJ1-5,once,TGTGCCAGCAGCTCGGACAGAAATCAGCCCCAGCATTTT,CASSSDRNQPQHF
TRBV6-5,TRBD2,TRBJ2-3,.,TGTGCCAGCAAAAGGGAGGGGAGGACAGATACGCAGTATTTT,CASKREGRTDTQYF
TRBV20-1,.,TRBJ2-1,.,TGCAGTGCTAGTAATAGTTACAATGAGCAGTTCTTC,CSASNSYNEQFF
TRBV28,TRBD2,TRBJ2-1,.,TGTGCCAGCAGTTTAATAGCGGGAACCTACAATGAGCAGTTCTTC,CASSLIAGTYNEQFF
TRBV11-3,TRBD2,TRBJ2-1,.,TGTGCCAGCAGCTGGAGCGGGGGACTGGCCGAGCAGTTCTTC,CASSWSGGLAEQFF
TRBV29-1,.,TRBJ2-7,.,TGCAGCGTTGCAATGTCGACAGGATTTATCGAGCAGTACTTC,CSVAMSTGFIEQYF
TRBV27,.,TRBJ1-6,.,TGTGCCAGCCAGCGGGGGGAAAGTTCACCCCTCCACTTT,CASQRGESSPLHF
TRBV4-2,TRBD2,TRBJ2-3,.,TGTGCCAGCAGCCAAGCCCTAGCGGGAGCATCAGATACGCAGTATTTT,CASSQALAGASDTQYF
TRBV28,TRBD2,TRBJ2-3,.,TGTGCCAGCAGTTTACCGCCTGACGCGGGAGTCACAGATACGCAGTATTTT,CASSLPPDAGVTDTQYF
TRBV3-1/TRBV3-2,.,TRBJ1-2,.,TGTGCCAGCAGCCATGGAGCAGCCGCTAACTATGGCTACACCTTC,CASSHGAAANYGYTF
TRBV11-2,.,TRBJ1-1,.,TGTGCCAGCAGCTTAGCGGGGTACGGCATCACTGAAGCTTTCTTT,CASSLAGYGITEAFF
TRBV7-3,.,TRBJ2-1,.,TGTGCCAGCAGCTTTGGACAGTACAATGAGCAGTTCTTC,CASSFGQYNEQFF
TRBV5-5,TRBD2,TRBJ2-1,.,TGTGCCAGCAGCTCCCAGACTAGCGGGAGGGAGCAGTTCTTC,CASSSQTSGREQFF
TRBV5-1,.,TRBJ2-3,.,TGCGCCAGCAGCTTGGAAGGGAGCAACACAGATACGCAGTATTTT,CASSLEGSNTDTQYF
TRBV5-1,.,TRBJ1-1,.,TGCGCCAGCAGCTTGGCGGCAGGCATGAACACTGAAGCTTTCTTT,CASSLAAGMNTEAFF
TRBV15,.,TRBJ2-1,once,TGTGCCACCAGCAGCTTCCCTGTTGAGCAGTTCTTC,CATSSFPVEQFF
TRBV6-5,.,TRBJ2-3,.,TGTGCCAGCAGCCACTGGCGGACTAGCACAGATACGCAGTATTTT,CASSHWRTSTDTQYF
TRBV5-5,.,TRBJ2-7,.,TGTGCCAGCAGCTTGGAACTGGCCCGAGGGGGATGGCAGTACTTC,CASSLELARGGWQYF
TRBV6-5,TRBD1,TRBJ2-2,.,TGTGCCAGCAGTTACGGGACAGTCAACACCGGGGAGCTGTTTTTT,CASSYGTVNTGELFF
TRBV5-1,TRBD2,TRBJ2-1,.,TGCGCCAGCAGCTCTAGCGGCCTCTACAATGAGCAGTTCTTC,CASSSSGLYNEQFF
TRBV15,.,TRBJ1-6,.,TGTGCCACCAGCCGAAGGGGGACTAATTCACCCCTCCACTTT,CATSRRGTNSPLHF
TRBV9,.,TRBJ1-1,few,TGTGCCAGCAGCGCCGCGTGGGGGGACACTGAAGCTTTCTTT,CASSAAWGDTEAFF
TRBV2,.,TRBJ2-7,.,TGTGCCAGCAACCGGGACAACGGGTACGAGCAGTACTTC,CASNRDNGYEQYF
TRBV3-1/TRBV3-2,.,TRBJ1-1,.,TGTGCCAGCAGCCGCCTACAGGGAGACACTGAAGCTTTCTTT,CASSRLQGDTEAFF
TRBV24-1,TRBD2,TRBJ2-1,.,TGTGCCACCAGTGATTTGGGGCGGGGGGTTGGCAATGAGCAGTTCTTC,CATSDLGRGVGNEQFF
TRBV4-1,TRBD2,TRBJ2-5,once,TGCGCCAGCAGCCCCATAGGGACTAGCGGGCTCCAAGAGACCCAGTACTTC,CASSPIGTSGLQETQYF
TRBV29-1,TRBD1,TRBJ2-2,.,TGCAGCGTTGAGGGGGGACAGGGGACCGGGGAGCTGTTTTTT,CSVEGGQGTGELFF
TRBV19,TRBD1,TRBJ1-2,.,TGTGCCAGTAGTCTTTGGACAGGGGGGTCATCTAACTATGGCTACACCTTC,CASSLWTGGSSNYGYTF